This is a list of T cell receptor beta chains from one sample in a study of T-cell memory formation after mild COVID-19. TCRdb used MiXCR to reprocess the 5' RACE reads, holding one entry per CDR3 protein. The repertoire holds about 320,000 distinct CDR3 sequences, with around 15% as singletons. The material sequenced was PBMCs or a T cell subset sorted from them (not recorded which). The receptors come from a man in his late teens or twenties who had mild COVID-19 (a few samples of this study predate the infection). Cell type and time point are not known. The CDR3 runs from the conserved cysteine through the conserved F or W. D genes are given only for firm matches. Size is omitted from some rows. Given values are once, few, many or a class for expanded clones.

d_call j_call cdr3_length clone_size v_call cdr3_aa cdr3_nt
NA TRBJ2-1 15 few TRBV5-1 CASNVKAGPQREQFF TGCGCCAGCAACGTAAAGGCCGGGCCCCAGCGGGAGCAGTTCTTC
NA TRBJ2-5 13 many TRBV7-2 CASSLQPAGTQYF TGTGCCAGCAGCTTACAGCCCGCGGGGACCCAGTACTTC
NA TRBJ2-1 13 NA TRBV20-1 CSARHLFRNEQFF TGCAGTGCTAGACACCTCTTTCGCAATGAGCAGTTCTTC
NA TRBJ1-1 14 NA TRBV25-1 CASSRAGANTEAFF TGTGCCAGCAGTAGGGCAGGGGCGAACACTGAAGCTTTCTTT
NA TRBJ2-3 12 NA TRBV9 CASSVDPDTQYF TGTGCCAGCAGCGTAGACCCAGATACGCAGTATTTT
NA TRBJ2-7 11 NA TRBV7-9 CASTNIYEQYF TGTGCCAGCACAAATATTTACGAGCAGTACTTC
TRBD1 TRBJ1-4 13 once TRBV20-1 CSVRRQGGEKLFF TGCAGTGTGAGAAGACAGGGGGGGGAAAAACTGTTTTTT
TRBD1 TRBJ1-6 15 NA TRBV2 CASSEQGADNSPLHF TGTGCCAGCAGTGAACAGGGGGCGGATAATTCACCCCTCCACTTT
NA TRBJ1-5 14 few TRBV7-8 CASSARSEGQPQHF TGTGCCAGCAGCGCCCGATCGGAGGGTCAGCCCCAGCATTTT
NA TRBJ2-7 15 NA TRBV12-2 CASRSNRRPSYEQYF TGTGCAAGTCGCAGCAACCGACGGCCGTCCTACGAGCAGTACTTC
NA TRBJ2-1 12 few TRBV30 CAWSVNGGGWLF TGTGCCTGGAGTGTAAATGGTGGAGGATGGCTCTTC
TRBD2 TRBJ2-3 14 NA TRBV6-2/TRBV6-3 CASKAGGSTDTQYF TGTGCCAGCAAGGCGGGGGGCTCCACAGATACGCAGTATTTT
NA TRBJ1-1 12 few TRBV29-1 CSVAGSNTEAFF TGCAGCGTTGCAGGGTCGAACACTGAAGCTTTCTTT
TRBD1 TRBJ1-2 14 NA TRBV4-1 CASSQATGLIGYTF TGCGCCAGCAGCCAAGCGACAGGGCTTATAGGCTACACCTTC
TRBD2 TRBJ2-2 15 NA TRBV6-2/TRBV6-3 CASSLLAANTGELFF TGTGCCAGCAGTTTACTAGCGGCGAACACCGGGGAGCTGTTTTTT
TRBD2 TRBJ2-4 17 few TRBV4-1 CASSQGTSGVAKNIQYF TGCGCCAGCAGCCAAGGGACTAGCGGGGTAGCCAAAAACATTCAGTACTTC
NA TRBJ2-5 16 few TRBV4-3 CASSQDVWVGQETQYF TGCGCCAGCAGCCAAGACGTTTGGGTGGGTCAAGAGACCCAGTACTTC
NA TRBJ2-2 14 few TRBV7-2 CASSEASFTGELFF TGTGCCAGCAGCGAAGCTAGTTTCACCGGGGAGCTGTTTTTT
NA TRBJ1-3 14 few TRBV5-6 CASSFQISGNTIYF TGTGCCAGCAGCTTTCAAATCTCTGGAAACACCATATATTTT
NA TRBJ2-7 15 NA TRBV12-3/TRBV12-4 CASSLGNEGRLEQYF TGTGCCAGCAGTTTAGGAAATGAGGGGCGCCTAGAGCAGTACTTC
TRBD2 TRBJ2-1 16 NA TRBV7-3 CASSPVVAGGNNEQFF TGTGCCAGCAGCCCTGTGGTTGCGGGGGGGAACAATGAGCAGTTCTTC
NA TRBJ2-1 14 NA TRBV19 CASRGRGIDNEQFF TGTGCCAGTAGGGGCAGGGGTATCGACAATGAGCAGTTCTTC
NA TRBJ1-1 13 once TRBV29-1 CSVEVQGNTEAFF TGCAGCGTTGAAGTTCAGGGGAATACTGAAGCTTTCTTT
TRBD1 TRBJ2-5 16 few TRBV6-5 CASSYLRTGRQETQYF TGTGCCAGCAGTTACCTTCGGACAGGGCGGCAAGAGACCCAGTACTTC
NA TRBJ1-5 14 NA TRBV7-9 CASSQEFTAQPQHF TGTGCCAGCAGCCAGGAGTTTACGGCGCAGCCCCAGCATTTT
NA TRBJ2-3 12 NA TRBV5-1 CASSYNPDTQYF TGCGCCAGCAGCTATAACCCAGATACGCAGTATTTT
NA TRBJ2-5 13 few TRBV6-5 CASSREPWETQYF TGTGCCAGCAGCCGGGAACCCTGGGAGACCCAGTACTTC
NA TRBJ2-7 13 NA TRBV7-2 CASSSSYSVSKYF TGTGCCAGCAGCTCGTCCTATTCCGTAAGCAAGTACTTC